The 21 T cell receptor beta chains below come from one sample, sequenced in a study of T-cell reconstitution after alpha-beta-depleted transplantation in children. TCRbeta library construction was performed incorporating unique molecular identifiers. One entry per CDR3 protein, called by TCRdb with MiXCR from the PCR reads. Here the sample spans some 500,000 distinct CDR3 sequences, about 18% being singletons. Sequencing was performed on PBMCs from the stem cell graft donor, taken from the stem cell graft. These receptors all come from a human donor who donated a stem cell graft to a child with acute lymphoblastic leukemia.

The chain uses TRBV4-2 and TRBJ1-1; D possibly corresponds to TRBD1 (5 bases). Trimming removed 1 base at V and 10 bases at J, with 22 bases between. The CDR3 spans 16 residues. Germline V gene lookup returns CDR1 LGHNA and CDR2 YNFKEQ. CDR3 loop: CASSQALDGAGIRAFF. The CDR3 DNA reads as TGTGCCAGCAGCCAAGCCCTAGACGGGGCTGGTATAAGAGCTTTCTTT.

This clonotype was seen a handful of times. This chain connects TRBV27 to TRBJ1-5, with TRBD1 as a possible D gene (5 bases). V lost 1 base and J 3 bases, leaving 10 bases between the germline ends. This CDR3 is built from 15 residues. Looked up from germline, CDR1 is MNHEY and CDR2 is SMNVEV (reference sequence). CDR3 DNA: TGTGCCAGCAGTTTATATAGGGGATTCAATCAGCCCCAGCATTTT. This encodes CASSLYRGFNQPQHF.

This clonotype was seen a few times. The genes are TRBV15 and TRBJ2-1; D perhaps matches TRBD2 (6 bases). With 5 bases removed from V and 4 bases from J, the gap between germline ends came to 18 bases. Germline V gene lookup returns CDR1 LNHNV and CDR2 YYDKDF (reference sequence). The CDR3 consists of 16 residues. In nucleotides, the CDR3 is TGTGCCACCAGCCCCCGGAGGGCAGGGAGTTACAATGAGCAGTTCTTC. It yields the protein CATSPRRAGSYNEQFF.

There are a few counts of this clonotype. This chain links TRBV12-3 or TRBV12-4 with TRBJ2-3; weak D call: TRBD1 (5 bases). V was pared by 3 bases and J by 5 bases, with 18 bases between. The CDR3 contains 16 residues. CDR3: CASSLIPDSQGDTQYF. CDR3 coding DNA: TGTGCCAGCAGTTTGATCCCCGACAGTCAAGGAGATACGCAGTATTTT.

This clonotype came up a few times. V and J are TRBV11-1 and TRBJ2-1; possibly TRBD1 for D (6 bases). The CDR3 contains 19 residues. Looked up from germline, CDR1 is SGHAT and CDR2 is FQDESV (reference sequence). V gave up 5 bases and J gave up 0 bases, with 23 bases separating them. In DNA, the CDR3 is TGTGCCAGCAGCCCCCGAGGGTCCAGGGGCCCCCTCTCCTACAATGAGCAGTTCTTC. Protein product: CASSPRGSRGPLSYNEQFF. Together with reference TRBV11-1 and TRBJ2-1, the CDR3 gives the full variable domain: EAEVAQSPRYKITEKSQAVAFWCDPISGHATLYWYRQILGQGPELLVQFQDESVVDDSQLPKDRFSAERLKGVDSTLKIQPAELGDSAMYLCASSPRGSRGPLSYNEQFFGPGTRLTVL.

The J gene is TRBJ2-3, the V gene TRBV29-1; D is unclear. This CDR3 has 12 residues. In germline, CDR1 is SQVTM, CDR2 ANQGSEA. V dropped 2 bases and J dropped 5 bases, with 8 bases sitting between them. The CDR3 bases are TGCAGCGTTGAAATAGTGGTAGATACGCAGTATTTT. This encodes CSVEIVVDTQYF.

The sample holds a few counts of this clonotype. This chain connects TRBV3-1 to TRBJ2-5, with TRBD1 matching 7 bases. The germline V gene encodes CDR1 LGHDT and CDR2 YNNKEL (reference sequence). The CDR3 contains 15 residues. Trimming at V came to 0 bases and at J to 4 bases, leaving 5 bases not matched to a gene. CDR3 loop: CASSQDDRVGETQYF. As DNA, the CDR3 is TGTGCCAGCAGCCAAGATGACAGGGTGGGAGAGACCCAGTACTTC.

This clonotype has only a few counts. CDR3 protein: CASSLWTSGSSYEQYF. In DNA, the CDR3 is TGTGCCAGCAGCCTGTGGACTAGCGGGAGTTCCTACGAGCAGTACTTC. This sequence joins TRBV7-9 and TRBJ2-7, with 13 bases lining up with TRBD2. The CDR3 runs to 16 residues. Losses at the gene ends were 5 bases for V and 1 base for J; bases not matched to a gene: 5. Looked up from germline, CDR1 is SEHNR and CDR2 is FQNEAQ (reference sequence).

The chain is built from TRBV7-8 and TRBJ2-7; 9 bases align to TRBD1. Germline assignment: CDR1 SGHVS and CDR2 FQNEAQ. V gave up 5 bases and J gave up 6 bases; unmatched junction bases: 8. The CDR3 length is 14 residues. CDR3 protein: CASSRGQGLAEQYF. The CDR3 DNA reads as TGTGCCAGCAGCCGGGGACAGGGTTTGGCCGAGCAGTACTTC.

This clonotype was seen only a few times. This chain links TRBV2 with TRBJ1-2; D is uncertain. The CDR3 has 12 amino acids. V was cut by 4 bases and J by 6 bases, with 9 bases left in between. Looked up from germline, CDR1 is SNHLY and CDR2 is FYNNEI. The DNA for the CDR3 is TGTGCCAGCAGTGTAAGTGGGAATGGCTACACCTTC. It is translated as CASSVSGNGYTF.

V and J are TRBV23-1 and TRBJ2-2; TRBD2 might be the D (7 bases). TRBV23-1 counts as an open reading frame of uncertain function. The V gene lost 0 bases and the J gene lost 4 bases, with 15 bases spanning the gap. There are 17 residues in the CDR3. Here the CDR3 reads CASSQSGGVSSTGELFF. The CDR3, as DNA: TGCGCCAGCAGTCAATCAGGGGGGGTCTCGAGCACCGGGGAGCTGTTTTTT.

This clonotype was counted between two and nine times. The chain has TRBV10-2 and TRBJ1-5; 9 bases are a match to TRBD1. The germline gives CDR1 WSHSY, CDR2 SAAADI. V gave up 3 bases and J gave up 4 bases; unmatched junction bases: 4. This CDR3 comprises 15 residues. CDR3 nucleotides: TGCGCCAGCAGTGAACCGGACAGGGGAAATCAGCCCCAGCATTTT. It is translated as CASSEPDRGNQPQHF.

This clonotype has only a few counts. The genes are TRBV5-6 and TRBJ1-1, with 9 bases that match TRBD1. The CDR3 consists of 16 residues. The germline V gene encodes CDR1 SGHDT and CDR2 YYEEEE. Germline trimming cut 4 bases from V and 0 bases from J; bases unmatched to any gene: 7. CDR3 nucleotides: TGTGCCAGCAGCAAATACAGGGGGCCCTTGAACACTGAAGCTTTCTTT. Encoded protein: CASSKYRGPLNTEAFF.

This clonotype has more than one count but fewer than ten. The CDR3 spells CASSLETGSGYTF. For the CDR3, the DNA is TGTGCCAGCAGTTTAGAGACAGGGAGCGGCTACACCTTC. The J gene is TRBJ1-2, the V gene TRBV12-3 or TRBV12-4; the match to TRBD1 covers 7 bases. CDR3 length: 13 amino acids. V lost 1 base and J lost 8; bases outside the gene matches: 4.

The CDR3 region has the DNA TGTGCCAGCAGTTACACGGGACAGGGGGCCTATGGCTACACCTTC. Encoded protein: CASSYTGQGAYGYTF. The chain couples TRBV6-5 to TRBJ1-2, with 12 bases lining up with TRBD1. Germline V lookup: CDR1 MNHEY, CDR2 SVGAGI. The CDR3 sequence is 15 residues long. V was pared by 2 bases and J by 4 bases, with 2 bases of the junction left unmatched.

This chain joins TRBV10-3 and TRBJ2-1; 7 bases are shared with TRBD2. The length of the CDR3 is 17 residues. Germline V gene lookup returns CDR1 ENHRY and CDR2 SYGVKD. The V and J ends lost 6 bases and 0 bases, in that order; junction bases with no gene match: 11. The CDR3 coding sequence is TGTGCCATCAGGGCGGGAGATTGGTTTGGCTCCTACAATGAGCAGTTCTTC. It yields the protein CAIRAGDWFGSYNEQFF.

The chain carries TRBV29-1 and TRBJ2-3; D gene ambiguous. The ends were cut back, 6 bases at V and 2 bases at J, with 3 bases in the middle. The CDR3 runs 10 residues. From germline, CDR1 is SQVTM and CDR2 ANQGSEA. The chain's CDR3 is CSVHTDTQYF. CDR3 DNA sequence: TGCAGCGTGCACACAGATACGCAGTATTTT.

The chain carries TRBV11-2 and TRBJ2-7, with D maybe TRBD2 (5 bases). Germline V gives CDR1 SGHAT, CDR2 FQNNGV. This CDR3 has 18 residues. V shed 6 bases and J shed 0 bases, with 24 bases lying between them. CDR3: CASSRASPRTGPSYEQYF. In DNA form, the CDR3 reads TGTGCCAGCAGTCGGGCCTCCCCTCGGACTGGGCCCTCCTACGAGCAGTACTTC.

This rearrangement joins TRBV3-1 to TRBJ1-1; 7 bases match TRBD1. The CDR3 sequence is 16 residues long. The germline V gene encodes CDR1 LGHDT and CDR2 YNNKEL (reference sequence). Trimming cost V 8 bases and J 4 bases; bases outside gene matches: 16. The chain's CDR3 is CASVLRAGGDGTEAFF. CDR3 DNA: TGTGCCAGCGTCCTACGGGCAGGGGGTGATGGCACTGAAGCTTTCTTT.

This chain connects TRBV20-1 to TRBJ1-1; D unresolved. Germline-derived CDR1 and CDR2 are DFQATT and SNEGSKA (reference sequence). This CDR3 has 12 residues. Trimming cost V 5 bases and J 1 base, with 8 bases left between them. The CDR3 loop is CSAWLQNTEAFF. The CDR3 nucleotides are TGCAGTGCTTGGCTGCAGAACACTGAAGCTTTCTTT.

The chain carries TRBV6-1 and TRBJ2-5, with D hard to call. This CDR3 is built from 14 residues. Germline V gene data show CDR1 as MNHNS and CDR2 as SASEGT. The ends were cut back, 0 bases at V and 3 bases at J, with 8 bases in the middle. The CDR3 DNA is TGTGCCAGCAGTGAAGCATGGCAGAAAGAGACCCAGTACTTC. It translates to CASSEAWQKETQYF.